This entry concerns a single T cell receptor (beta chain). The CDR3 extends over 12 amino acids. From germline, CDR1 is SQVTM and CDR2 ANQGSEA. Trimming stripped 4 bases from V and 0 bases from J, with 6 bases between. This sample is drawn from a study of CD8 T cells in Susac syndrome. RNA was extracted with the RNeasy kit, and a quantity of about 0.45 to 1 ug was reverse transcribed using random hexamers. Each CDR3 protein gets one entry after TCRdb re-called the immunoSEQ multiplex PCR reads with MiXCR. This sample has about 120,000 distinct CDR3 sequences, with just under 95% found just once. What was sequenced was CD8+ T cells from PBMCs. This TCR derives from a human donor in good health. The chain couples TRBV29-1 to TRBJ1-1; D remains unclear. CDR3 residues: CSVVSLNTEAFF. The CDR3 DNA is TGCAGCGTTGTCAGCTTGAACACTGAAGCTTTCTTT.